This T cell receptor (beta chain) emerged from a study of graft-versus-host responses after intestinal transplantation. The overall study: Recipients were all induced with anti-thymocyte globulin, then given tacrolimus and steroids for about three years. Study findings and constraints: Allograft graft-versus-host to host-versus-graft clonal ratios ran high in patients with graft-donor T cell macrochimerism.

This clone was counted only a few times. Antigen specificity is unknown. Assay: immunoSEQ multiplex PCR; the TCRdb copy retains only in-frame clones and omits some. This repertoire shows under 100,000 clones, 90% found once; its top ten account for 15% to 20%. This CDR3 has 14 amino acids. The V end was cut by 5 bases, the J end by 2 bases, with 12 bases between. CDR1 and CDR2 from the germline V gene are MNHNY and SVGAGI (reference sequence). The rearrangement joins TRBV6-6 to TRBJ1-2, with D possibly matching TRBD1 (5 bases). The sequences come from PBMCs, collected around 68 weeks after intestinal transplant. The clonotype was recovered from a human patient who received an intestinal transplant, so some T cells may come from the graft donor. The CDR3 loop reads CASSPLGANYGYTF. For the CDR3, the DNA is TGTGCCAGCAGTCCCCTTGGGGCCAACTATGGCTACACCTTC.